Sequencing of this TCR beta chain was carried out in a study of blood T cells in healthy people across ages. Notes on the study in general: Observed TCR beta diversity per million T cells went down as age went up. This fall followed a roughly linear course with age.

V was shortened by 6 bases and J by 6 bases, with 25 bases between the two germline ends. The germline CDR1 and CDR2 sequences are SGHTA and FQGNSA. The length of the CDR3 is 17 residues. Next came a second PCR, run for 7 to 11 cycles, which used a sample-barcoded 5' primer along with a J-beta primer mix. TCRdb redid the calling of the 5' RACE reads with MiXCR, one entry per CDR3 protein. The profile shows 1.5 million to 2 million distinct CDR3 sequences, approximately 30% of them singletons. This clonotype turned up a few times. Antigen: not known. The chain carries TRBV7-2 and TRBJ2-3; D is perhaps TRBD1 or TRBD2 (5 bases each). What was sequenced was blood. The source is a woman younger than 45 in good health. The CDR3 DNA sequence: TGTGCCAGCAGTTTCACCTCCGGGACCCTGGAGGTGGATACGCAGTATTTT. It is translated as CASSFTSGTLEVDTQYF.